This section outlines one T cell receptor beta chain sequence together with its context. The data were obtained in a study of blood T cell repertoires in COVID-19. V lost 6 bases and J 2 bases, leaving 13 bases between the germline ends. Per the germline V gene, CDR1 is SGHTA and CDR2 is FQGNSA. The CDR3 covers 14 residues. TCRdb's table, derived via immunoSEQ multiplex PCR, lists solely in-frame clones and lacks some. Of tens of thousands of clones in the sample, 80% were seen once. The sequence derives from a woman older than 75 with acute or convalescent COVID-19. The sample was peripheral blood. The chain uses TRBV7-2 and TRBJ1-1; no firm D call. CDR3 DNA: TGTGCCAGCAGTTTCACCCCAACAAACACTGAAGCTTTCTTT. Translating gives CASSFTPTNTEAFF.